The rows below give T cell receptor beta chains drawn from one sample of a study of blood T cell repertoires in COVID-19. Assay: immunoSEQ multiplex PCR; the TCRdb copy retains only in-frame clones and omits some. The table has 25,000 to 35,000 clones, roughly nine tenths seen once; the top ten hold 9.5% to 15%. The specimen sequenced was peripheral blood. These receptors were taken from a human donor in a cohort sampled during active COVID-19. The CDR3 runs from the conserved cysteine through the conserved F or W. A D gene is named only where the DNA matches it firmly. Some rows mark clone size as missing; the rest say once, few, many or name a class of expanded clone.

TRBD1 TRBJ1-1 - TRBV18 CASSPGQGNTEAFF TGTGCCAGCTCACCAGGACAGGGTAATACTGAAGCTTTCTTT
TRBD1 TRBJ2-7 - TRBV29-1 CSVEGDRDHEQYF TGCAGCGTTGAGGGGGACAGGGACCACGAGCAGTACTTC
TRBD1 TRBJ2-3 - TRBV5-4 CASSRDRGTDTQYF TGTGCCAGCAGCCGGGACAGGGGAACAGATACGCAGTATTTT
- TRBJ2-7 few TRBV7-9 CASSLDLGLSSYEQYF TGTGCCAGCAGCTTGGACTTAGGATTAAGCTCCTACGAGCAGTACTTC
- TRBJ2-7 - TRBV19 CASSIQGRAYEQYF TGTGCCAGTAGTATACAGGGTAGGGCCTACGAGCAGTACTTC
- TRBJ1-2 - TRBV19 CASSSGNYGYTF TGTGCCAGTAGTTCGGGGAACTATGGCTACACCTTC
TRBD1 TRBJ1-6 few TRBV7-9 CASSLSGQGGSPLHF TGTGCCAGCAGCCTAAGCGGACAGGGGGGTTCACCCCTCCACTTT
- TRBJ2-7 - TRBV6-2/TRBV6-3 CASSPGSVHEQYF TGTGCCAGCAGCCCCGGGTCCGTCCACGAGCAGTACTTC
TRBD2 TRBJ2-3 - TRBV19 CAIKKREGLGPQYF TGTGCCATTAAAAAGCGGGAGGGCCTCGGGCCGCAGTATTTT
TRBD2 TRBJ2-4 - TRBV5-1 CASSHGLAELAKNIQYF TGCGCCAGCAGCCACGGACTAGCGGAACTAGCCAAAAACATTCAGTACTTC
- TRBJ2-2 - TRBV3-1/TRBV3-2 CASSRGTGELFF TGTGCCAGCAGCAGGGGCACCGGGGAGCTGTTTTTT
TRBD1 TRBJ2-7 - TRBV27 CASRGGLGYEQYF TGTGCCAGCAGAGGGGGCCTCGGCTACGAGCAGTACTTC
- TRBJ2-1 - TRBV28 CASTSLYAYNEQFF TGTGCCAGCACGTCTCTCTACGCCTACAATGAGCAGTTCTTC
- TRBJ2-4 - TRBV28 CASSPTGLSAKNIQYF TGTGCCAGCAGTCCGACGGGACTTTCAGCCAAAAACATTCAGTACTTC
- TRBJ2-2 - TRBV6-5 CASVQGRDTGELFF TGTGCCAGCGTTCAGGGGAGGGACACCGGGGAGCTGTTTTTT
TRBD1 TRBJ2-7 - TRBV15 CATSRWGTENYEQYF TGTGCCACCAGCAGATGGGGGACAGAAAACTACGAGCAGTACTTC
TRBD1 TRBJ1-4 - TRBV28 CASLEGDRTYEKLFF TGTGCCAGCCTGGAGGGGGACAGAACTTATGAAAAACTGTTTTTT
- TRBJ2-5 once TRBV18 CASSPPPSQTQYF TGTGCCAGCTCACCCCCCCCGAGCCAGACCCAGTACTTC
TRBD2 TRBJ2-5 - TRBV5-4 CASSRRTSGSGETQYF TGTGCCAGCAGCCGCAGGACTAGCGGGAGCGGAGAGACCCAGTACTTC
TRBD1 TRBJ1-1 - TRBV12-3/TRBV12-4 CASSPNRGEAFF TGTGCCAGCAGCCCCAACAGGGGAGAAGCTTTCTTT
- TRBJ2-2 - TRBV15 CATSRDETRSLALNTGELFF TGTGCCACCAGCAGAGATGAGACTCGGAGCCTAGCGCTGAACACCGGGGAGCTGTTTTTT
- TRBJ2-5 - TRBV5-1 CASSSPRGKETQYF TGCGCCAGCAGCAGCCCCAGGGGAAAAGAGACCCAGTACTTC
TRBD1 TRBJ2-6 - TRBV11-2 CASSLNPWGQGSGANVLTF TGTGCCAGCAGCTTAAACCCCTGGGGACAGGGTTCTGGGGCCAACGTCCTGACTTTC
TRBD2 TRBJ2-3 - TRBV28 CASSFPGTSGRARDTQYF TGTGCCAGCAGTTTCCCCGGGACTAGCGGGAGGGCCCGGGATACGCAGTATTTT
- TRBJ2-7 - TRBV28 CASRVADSYEQYF TGTGCCAGCAGGGTTGCGGACAGCTACGAGCAGTACTTC
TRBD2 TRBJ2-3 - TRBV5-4 CASSFLAGGPPDTQYF TGTGCCAGCAGCTTTCTAGCGGGAGGGCCGCCAGATACGCAGTATTTT
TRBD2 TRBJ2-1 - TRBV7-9 CASSSGTSGSYNEQFF TGTGCCAGCAGCTCAGGGACTAGCGGCTCCTACAATGAGCAGTTCTTC
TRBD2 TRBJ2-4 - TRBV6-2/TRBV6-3 CASSSFGLAGALERNKNIQYF TGTGCCAGCAGTTCCTTCGGACTAGCGGGGGCCCTGGAACGGAACAAAAACATTCAGTACTTC
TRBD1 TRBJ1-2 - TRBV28 CASKSGTGESYGYTF TGTGCCAGCAAATCCGGGACAGGGGAATCCTATGGCTACACCTTC
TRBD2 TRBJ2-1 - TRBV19 CASTRTRRENNEQFF TGTGCCAGCACCCGAACTCGGCGGGAGAACAATGAGCAGTTCTTC
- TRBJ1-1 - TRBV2 CASSSGYTEAFF TGTGCCAGCTCGTCGGGTTACACTGAAGCTTTCTTT
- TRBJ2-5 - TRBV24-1 CATSDFAVQETQYF TGTGCCACCAGTGATTTCGCGGTCCAAGAGACCCAGTACTTC
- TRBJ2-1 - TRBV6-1 CASSEYPNGDYNEQFF TGTGCCAGCAGTGAATATCCCAACGGGGATTACAATGAGCAGTTCTTC
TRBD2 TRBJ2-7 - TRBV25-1 CASSEWGSGSGEQYF TGTGCCAGCAGTGAATGGGGTAGCGGGAGTGGCGAGCAGTACTTC
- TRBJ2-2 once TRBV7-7 CASTWSVTNTGELFF TGTGCTAGCACTTGGAGCGTCACGAACACCGGGGAGCTGTTTTTT
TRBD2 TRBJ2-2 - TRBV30 CAGFQAGATGELFF TGTGCCGGCTTCCAGGCGGGAGCCACCGGGGAGCTGTTTTTT
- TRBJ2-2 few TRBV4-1 CASSHMTGPNTGELFF TGCGCCAGCAGCCATATGACAGGACCGAACACCGGGGAGCTGTTTTTT
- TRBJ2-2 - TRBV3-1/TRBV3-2 CASSQGRVSNTGELFF TGTGCCAGCAGCCAAGGGAGGGTATCGAACACCGGGGAGCTGTTTTTT
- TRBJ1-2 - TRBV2 CASSERGNGYTF TGTGCCAGCAGTGAGCGAGGTAATGGCTACACCTTC
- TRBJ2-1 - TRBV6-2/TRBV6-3 CASSNRKTRWDEQFF TGTGCCAGCAGTAACCGGAAAACTAGGTGGGATGAGCAGTTCTTC
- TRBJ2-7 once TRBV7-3 CASSLTGYEQYF TGTGCCAGCAGCCTTACAGGGTACGAGCAGTACTTC
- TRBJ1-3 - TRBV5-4 CASSLDPGTGNTIYF TGTGCCAGCAGCTTGGATCCGGGAACTGGAAACACCATATATTTT
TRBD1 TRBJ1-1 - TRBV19 CASIWQGASTEAFF TGTGCCAGTATATGGCAGGGGGCGAGCACTGAAGCTTTCTTT
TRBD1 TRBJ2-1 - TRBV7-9 CASSLTGTGIEQFF TGTGCCAGCAGCCTCACCGGGACAGGGATTGAGCAGTTCTTC
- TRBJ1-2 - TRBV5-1 CASSLEGQTGYTF TGCGCCAGCAGCTTGGAGGGGCAGACTGGCTACACCTTC
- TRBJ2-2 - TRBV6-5 CAIPREPWSEGELFF TGTGCCATTCCGCGGGAACCCTGGTCGGAAGGGGAGCTGTTTTTT
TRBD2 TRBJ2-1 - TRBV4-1 CASSQGRGGYNEQFF TGCGCCAGCAGCCAAGGACGGGGAGGGTACAATGAGCAGTTCTTC
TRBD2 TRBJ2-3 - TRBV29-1 CSVVRGGTDTQYF TGCAGCGTTGTCCGGGGGGGCACAGATACGCAGTATTTT
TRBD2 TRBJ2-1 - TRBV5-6 CASSFTGGLADNEQFF TGTGCCAGCAGCTTCACCGGGGGACTAGCGGACAATGAGCAGTTCTTC
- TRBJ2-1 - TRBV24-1 CATSGITGNHEQFF TGTGCCACCAGTGGTATAACAGGGAACCATGAGCAGTTCTTC
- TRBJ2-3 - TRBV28 CASSLYTSKTDTQYF TGTGCCAGCAGTTTATATACTAGCAAGACAGATACGCAGTATTTT
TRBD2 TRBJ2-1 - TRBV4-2 CASSQDRPSGIYEQFF TGTGCCAGCAGCCAAGATAGGCCTAGCGGGATCTATGAGCAGTTCTTC
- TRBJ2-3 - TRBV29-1 CSVSGDTQYF TGCAGCGTCTCCGGAGATACGCAGTATTTT
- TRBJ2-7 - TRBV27 CASSLAASSYEQYF TGTGCCAGCAGTTTGGCAGCGAGCTCCTACGAGCAGTACTTC
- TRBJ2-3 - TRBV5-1 CASSLGLAGDTQYF TGCGCCAGCAGCTTGGGGCTAGCTGGGGATACGCAGTATTTT
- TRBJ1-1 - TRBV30 CAWNLGGDTEAFF TGTGCCTGGAACTTGGGGGGAGACACTGAAGCTTTCTTT
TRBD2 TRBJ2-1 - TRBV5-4 CASSTRGSGRNEQFF TGTGCCAGCAGCACCCGGGGTAGCGGGAGAAATGAGCAGTTCTTC
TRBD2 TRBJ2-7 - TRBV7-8 CASSLGSGRVSEQYF TGTGCCAGCAGCTTAGGGAGCGGGAGAGTCTCCGAGCAGTACTTC
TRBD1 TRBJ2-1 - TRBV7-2 CASSLNQMRDRGYNEQFF TGTGCCAGCAGCTTAAATCAAATGCGGGACAGGGGGTACAATGAGCAGTTCTTC